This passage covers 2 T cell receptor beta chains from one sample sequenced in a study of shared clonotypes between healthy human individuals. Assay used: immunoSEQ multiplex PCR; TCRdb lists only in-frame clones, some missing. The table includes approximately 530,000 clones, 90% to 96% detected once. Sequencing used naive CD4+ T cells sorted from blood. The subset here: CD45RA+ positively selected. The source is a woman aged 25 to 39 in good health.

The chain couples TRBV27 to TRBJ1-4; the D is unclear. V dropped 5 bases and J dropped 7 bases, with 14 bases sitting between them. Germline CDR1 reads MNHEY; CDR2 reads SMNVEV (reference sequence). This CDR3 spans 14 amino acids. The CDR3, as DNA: TGTGCCAGCAGTCAAGCCGGGGAAGGTGAAAAACTGTTTTTT. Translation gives CASSQAGEGEKLFF.

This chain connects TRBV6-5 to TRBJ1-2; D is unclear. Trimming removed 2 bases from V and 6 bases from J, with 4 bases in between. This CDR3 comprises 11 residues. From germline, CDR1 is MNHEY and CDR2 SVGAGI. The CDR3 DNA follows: TGTGCCAGCAGTTACCACGATGGCTACACCTTC. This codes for CASSYHDGYTF.